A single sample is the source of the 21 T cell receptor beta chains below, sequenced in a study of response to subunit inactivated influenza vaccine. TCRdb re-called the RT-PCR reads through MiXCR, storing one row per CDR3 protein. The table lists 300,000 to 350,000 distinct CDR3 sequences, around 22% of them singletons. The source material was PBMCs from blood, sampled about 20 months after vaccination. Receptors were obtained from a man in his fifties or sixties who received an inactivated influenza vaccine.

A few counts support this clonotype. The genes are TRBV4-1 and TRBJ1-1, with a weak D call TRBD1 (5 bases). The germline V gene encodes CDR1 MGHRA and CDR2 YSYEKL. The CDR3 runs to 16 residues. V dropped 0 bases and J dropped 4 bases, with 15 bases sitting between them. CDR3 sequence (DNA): TGCGCCAGCAGCCAAGATGGGGCGGGGGTGGGCACTGAAGCTTTCTTT. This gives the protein CASSQDGAGVGTEAFF.

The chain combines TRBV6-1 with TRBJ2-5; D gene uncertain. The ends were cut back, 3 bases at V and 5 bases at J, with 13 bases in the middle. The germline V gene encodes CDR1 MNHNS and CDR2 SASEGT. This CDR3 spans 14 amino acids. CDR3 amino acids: CASSEPSRRETQYF. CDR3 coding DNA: TGTGCCAGCAGTGAGCCGTCAAGGCGGGAGACCCAGTACTTC.

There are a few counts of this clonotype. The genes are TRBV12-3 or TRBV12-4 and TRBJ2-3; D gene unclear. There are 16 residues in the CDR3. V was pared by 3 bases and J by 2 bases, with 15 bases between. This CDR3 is CASSFRLGGSTDTQYF. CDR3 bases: TGTGCCAGCAGTTTCCGCCTAGGTGGATCCACAGATACGCAGTATTTT.

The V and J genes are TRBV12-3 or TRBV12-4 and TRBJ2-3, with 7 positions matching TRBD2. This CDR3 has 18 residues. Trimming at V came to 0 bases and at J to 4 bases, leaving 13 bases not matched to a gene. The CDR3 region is CASSLASWGGWSSDTQYF. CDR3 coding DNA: TGTGCCAGCAGTTTAGCGTCCTGGGGGGGGTGGTCTTCAGATACGCAGTATTTT.

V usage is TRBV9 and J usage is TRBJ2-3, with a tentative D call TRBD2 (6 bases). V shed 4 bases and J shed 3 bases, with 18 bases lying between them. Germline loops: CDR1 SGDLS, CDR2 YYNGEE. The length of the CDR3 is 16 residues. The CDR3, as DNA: TGTGCCAGCAGCTGGCGGGGTAGCGAGTCGACAGATACGCAGTATTTT. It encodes CASSWRGSESTDTQYF.

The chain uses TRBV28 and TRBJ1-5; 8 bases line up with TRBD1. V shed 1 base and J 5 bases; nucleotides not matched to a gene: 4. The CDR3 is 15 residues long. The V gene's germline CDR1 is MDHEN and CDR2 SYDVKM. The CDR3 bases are TGTGCCAGCAGTTTATATGCGACAGGGGATCAGCCCCAGCATTTT. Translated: CASSLYATGDQPQHF.

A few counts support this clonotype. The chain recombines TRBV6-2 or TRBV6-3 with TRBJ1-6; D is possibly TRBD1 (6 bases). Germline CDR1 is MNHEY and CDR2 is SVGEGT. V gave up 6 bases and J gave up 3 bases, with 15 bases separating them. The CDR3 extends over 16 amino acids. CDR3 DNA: TGTGCCAGCAGACCGGACGGGACAAGCTATAATTCACCCCTCCACTTT. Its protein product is CASRPDGTSYNSPLHF.

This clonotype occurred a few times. The CDR3 nucleotides read TGCGCCAGCAGCCCGCCCGGGCGGGTCAACACTGAAGCTTTCTTT. Protein sequence: CASSPPGRVNTEAFF. The rearrangement links TRBV4-1 to TRBJ1-1; D call uncertain. V lost 4 bases and J lost 2, with 14 bases in between. The V gene's germline CDR1 is MGHRA and CDR2 YSYEKL. CDR3 length: 15 amino acids.

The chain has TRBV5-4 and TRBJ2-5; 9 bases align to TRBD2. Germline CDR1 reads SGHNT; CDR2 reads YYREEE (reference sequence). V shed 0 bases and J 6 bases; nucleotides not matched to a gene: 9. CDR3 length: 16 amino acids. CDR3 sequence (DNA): TGTGCCAGCAGCTTGGCCGCTAGCGGGATAAAACAGACCCAGTACTTC. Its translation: CASSLAASGIKQTQYF.

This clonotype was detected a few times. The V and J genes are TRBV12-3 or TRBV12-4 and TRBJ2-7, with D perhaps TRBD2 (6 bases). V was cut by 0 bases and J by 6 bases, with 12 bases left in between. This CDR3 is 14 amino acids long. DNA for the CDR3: TGTGCCAGCAGTTTAGCGGAGGGGAACTTCGAGCAGTACTTC. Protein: CASSLAEGNFEQYF.

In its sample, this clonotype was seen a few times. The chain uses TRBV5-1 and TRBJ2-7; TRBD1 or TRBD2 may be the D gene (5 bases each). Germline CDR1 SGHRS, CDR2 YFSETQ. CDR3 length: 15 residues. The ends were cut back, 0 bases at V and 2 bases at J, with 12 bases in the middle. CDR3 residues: CASSLGWDGTYEQYF. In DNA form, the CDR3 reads TGCGCCAGCAGCTTGGGTTGGGACGGGACCTACGAGCAGTACTTC. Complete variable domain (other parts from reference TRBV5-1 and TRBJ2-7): KAGVTQTPRYLIKTRGQQVTLSCSPISGHRSVSWYQQTPGQGLQFLFEYFSETQRNKGNFPGRFSGRQFSNSRSEMNVSTLELGDSALYLCASSLGWDGTYEQYFGPGTRLTVT.

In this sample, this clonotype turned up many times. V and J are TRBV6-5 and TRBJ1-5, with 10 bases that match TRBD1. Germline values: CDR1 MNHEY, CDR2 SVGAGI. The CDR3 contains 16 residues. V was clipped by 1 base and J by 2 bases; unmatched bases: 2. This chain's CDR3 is CASSYFGTGGNQPQHF. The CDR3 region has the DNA TGTGCCAGCAGTTACTTTGGGACAGGGGGCAATCAGCCCCAGCATTTT.

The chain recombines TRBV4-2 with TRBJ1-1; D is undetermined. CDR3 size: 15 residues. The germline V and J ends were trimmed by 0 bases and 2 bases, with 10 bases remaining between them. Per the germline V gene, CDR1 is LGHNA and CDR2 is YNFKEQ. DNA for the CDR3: TGTGCCAGCAGCCAAGATACACGCAGAAACACTGAAGCTTTCTTT. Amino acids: CASSQDTRRNTEAFF.

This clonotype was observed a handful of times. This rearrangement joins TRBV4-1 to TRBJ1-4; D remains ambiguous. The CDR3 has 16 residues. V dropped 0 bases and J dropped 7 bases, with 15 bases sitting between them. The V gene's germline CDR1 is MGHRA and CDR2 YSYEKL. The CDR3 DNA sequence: TGCGCCAGCAGCCAAGACCCATCAGGCGGGTCTGAAAAACTGTTTTTT. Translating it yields CASSQDPSGGSEKLFF.

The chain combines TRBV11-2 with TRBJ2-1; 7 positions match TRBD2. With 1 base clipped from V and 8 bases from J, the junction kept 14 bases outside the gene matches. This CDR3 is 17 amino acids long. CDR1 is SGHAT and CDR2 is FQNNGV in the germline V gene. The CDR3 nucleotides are TGTGCCAGCAGCTTAGTGGGGAGCGGGGTACAGGTGTATGAGCAGTTCTTC. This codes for CASSLVGSGVQVYEQFF.

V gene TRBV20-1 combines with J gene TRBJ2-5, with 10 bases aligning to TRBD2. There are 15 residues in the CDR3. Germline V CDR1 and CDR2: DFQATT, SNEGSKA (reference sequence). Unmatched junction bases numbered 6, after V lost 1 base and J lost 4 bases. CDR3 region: CSARVSSGGPETQYF. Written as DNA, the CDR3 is TGCAGTGCTAGAGTGTCTAGCGGGGGCCCAGAGACCCAGTACTTC.

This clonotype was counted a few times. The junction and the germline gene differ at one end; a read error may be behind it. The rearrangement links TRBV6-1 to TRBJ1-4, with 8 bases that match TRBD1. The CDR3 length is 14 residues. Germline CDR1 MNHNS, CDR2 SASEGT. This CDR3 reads CASREGQGTEKLFF. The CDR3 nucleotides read TGTGCCAGCAGAGAAGGACAGGGCACGGAAAAACTGTTTTTT.

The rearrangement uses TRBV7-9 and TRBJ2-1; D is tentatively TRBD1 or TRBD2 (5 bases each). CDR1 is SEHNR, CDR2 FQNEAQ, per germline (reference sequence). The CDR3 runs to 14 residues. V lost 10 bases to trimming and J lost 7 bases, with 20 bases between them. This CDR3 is CATRRAGTGNEQFF. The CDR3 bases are TGTGCCACCAGACGCGCAGGGACGGGAAATGAGCAGTTCTTC. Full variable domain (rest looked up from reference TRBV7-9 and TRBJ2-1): DTGVSQNPRHKITKRGQNVTFRCDPISEHNRLYWYRQTLGQGPEFLTYFQNEAQLEKSRLLSDRFSAERPKGSFSTLEIQRTEQGDSAMYLCATRRAGTGNEQFFGPGTRLTVL.

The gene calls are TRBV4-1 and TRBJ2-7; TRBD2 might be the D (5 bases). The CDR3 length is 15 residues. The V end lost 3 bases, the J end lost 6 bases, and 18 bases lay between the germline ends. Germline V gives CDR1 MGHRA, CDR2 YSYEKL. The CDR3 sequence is CASSHDQVGRGEQYF. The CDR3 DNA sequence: TGCGCCAGCAGCCATGATCAAGTAGGGAGAGGCGAGCAGTACTTC.

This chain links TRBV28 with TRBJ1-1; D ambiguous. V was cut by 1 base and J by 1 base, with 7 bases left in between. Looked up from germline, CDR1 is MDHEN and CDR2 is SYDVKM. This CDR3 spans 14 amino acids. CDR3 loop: CASSLFTENTEAFF. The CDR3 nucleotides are TGTGCCAGCAGTTTATTTACAGAGAACACTGAAGCTTTCTTT.

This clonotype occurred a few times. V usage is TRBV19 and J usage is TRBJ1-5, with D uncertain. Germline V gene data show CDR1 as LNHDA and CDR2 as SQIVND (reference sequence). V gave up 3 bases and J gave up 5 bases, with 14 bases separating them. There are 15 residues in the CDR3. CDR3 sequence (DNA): TGTGCCAGTAGTATCGATCGGGCAGGAGATCAGCCCCAGCATTTT. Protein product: CASSIDRAGDQPQHF. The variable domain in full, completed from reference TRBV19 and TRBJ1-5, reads DGGITQSPKYLFRKEGQNVTLSCEQNLNHDAMYWYRQDPGQGLRLIYYSQIVNDFQKGDIAEGYSVSREKKESFPLTVTSAQKNPTAFYLCASSIDRAGDQPQHFGDGTRLSIL.